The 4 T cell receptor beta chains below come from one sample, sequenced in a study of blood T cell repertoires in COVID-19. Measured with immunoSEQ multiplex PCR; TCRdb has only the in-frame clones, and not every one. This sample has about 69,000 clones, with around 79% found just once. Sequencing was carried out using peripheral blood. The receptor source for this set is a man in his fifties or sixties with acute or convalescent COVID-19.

Here the CDR3 reads CASSPGTGGFGTQHF. CDR3 DNA: TGTGCCAGCAGTCCCGGGACAGGGGGTTTCGGGACCCAGCATTTT. The V call is TRBV6-6, the J call TRBJ1-5; 11 bases are shared with TRBD1. The CDR3 runs 15 residues. Looked up from germline, CDR1 is MNHNY and CDR2 is SVGAGI (reference sequence). V lost 5 bases and J lost 11; bases outside the gene matches: 11.

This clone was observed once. Written as DNA, the CDR3 is TGTGCTAGTGGTTTGGTACCGGACGGGGTTGGCTATAGCAATCAGCCCCAGCATTTT. This codes for CASGLVPDGVGYSNQPQHF. This chain uses TRBV12-5 with TRBJ1-5; D uncertain. V shed 0 bases and J shed 0 bases, with 18 bases lying between them. Germline V gives CDR1 LGHNT, CDR2 FRNRAP. The CDR3 is made up of 19 amino acids.

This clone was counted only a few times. CDR3 sequence: CASSPRSAGMLNEKLFF. The CDR3, as DNA: TGTGCCAGCAGCCCGAGGTCTGCAGGGATGCTTAATGAAAAACTGTTTTTT. The chain couples TRBV3-1 (or the pseudogene TRBV3-2) to TRBJ1-4; D might be TRBD1 (5 bases). This CDR3 has 17 amino acids. V shed 4 bases and J shed 4 bases, with 19 bases lying between them. The germline V gene has CDR1 LGHDT and CDR2 YNNKEL (reference sequence).

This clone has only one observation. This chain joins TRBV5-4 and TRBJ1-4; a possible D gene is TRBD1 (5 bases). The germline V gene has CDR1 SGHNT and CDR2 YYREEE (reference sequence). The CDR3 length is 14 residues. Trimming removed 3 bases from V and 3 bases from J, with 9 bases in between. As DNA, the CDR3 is TGTGCCAGCAGCTCGGGACTGGCTAATGAAAAACTGTTTTTT. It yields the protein CASSSGLANEKLFF.